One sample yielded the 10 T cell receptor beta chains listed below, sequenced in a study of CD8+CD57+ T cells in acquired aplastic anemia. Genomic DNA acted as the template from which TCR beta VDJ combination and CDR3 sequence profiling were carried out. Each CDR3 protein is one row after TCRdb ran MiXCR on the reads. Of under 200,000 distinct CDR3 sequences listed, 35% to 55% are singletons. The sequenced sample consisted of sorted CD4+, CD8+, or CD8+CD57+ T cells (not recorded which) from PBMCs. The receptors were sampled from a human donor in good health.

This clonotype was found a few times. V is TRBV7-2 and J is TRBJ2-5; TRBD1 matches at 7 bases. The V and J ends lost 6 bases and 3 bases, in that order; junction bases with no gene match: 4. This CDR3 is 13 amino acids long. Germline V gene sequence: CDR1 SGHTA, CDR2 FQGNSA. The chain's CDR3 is CASSRTGEETQYF. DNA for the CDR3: TGTGCCAGCAGTCGGACAGGAGAAGAGACCCAGTACTTC.

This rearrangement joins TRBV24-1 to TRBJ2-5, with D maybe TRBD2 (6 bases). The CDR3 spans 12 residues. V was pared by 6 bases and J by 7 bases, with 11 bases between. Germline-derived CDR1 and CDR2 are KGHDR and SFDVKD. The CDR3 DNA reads TGTGCCACCAGTTCAGCGGGTCGGACCCAGTACTTC. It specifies CATSSAGRTQYF.

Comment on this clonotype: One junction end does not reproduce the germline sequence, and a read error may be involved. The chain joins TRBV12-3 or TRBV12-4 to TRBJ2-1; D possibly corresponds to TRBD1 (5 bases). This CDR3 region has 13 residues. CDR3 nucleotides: TGCGCCAGCAGGCGTGCAGGGTCGGATGAGCAGTTCTTC. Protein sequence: CASRRAGSDEQFF.

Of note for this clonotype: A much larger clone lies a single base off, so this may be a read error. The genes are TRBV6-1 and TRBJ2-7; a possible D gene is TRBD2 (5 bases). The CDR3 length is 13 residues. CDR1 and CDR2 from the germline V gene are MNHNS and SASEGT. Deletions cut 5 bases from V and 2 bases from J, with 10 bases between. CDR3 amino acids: CASSRVGTYEQYF. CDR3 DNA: TGTGCCAGCAGTCGGGTCGGGACCTACGAGCAGTACTTC.

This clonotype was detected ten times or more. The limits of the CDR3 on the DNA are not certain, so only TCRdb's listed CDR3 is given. The CDR3 sequence: CASSPFWGTGAISDF. The chain employs TRBV5-5 and TRBJ2-7; the table's D call TRBD1 went unverified against the DNA. Germline-derived CDR1 and CDR2 are SGHKS and YYEKEE (reference sequence). Termini included, the CDR3 measures 15 amino acids.

The CDR3 DNA reads TGCAGCGTTGACCAGGGGTTTGAAGCTTTCTTT. This encodes CSVDQGFEAFF. The chain employs TRBV29-1 and TRBJ1-1, with D possibly TRBD1 on 6 matching bases. V gave up 3 bases and J gave up 7 bases, with 9 bases separating them. The CDR3 is 11 amino acids. The germline V gene encodes CDR1 SQVTM and CDR2 ANQGSEA.

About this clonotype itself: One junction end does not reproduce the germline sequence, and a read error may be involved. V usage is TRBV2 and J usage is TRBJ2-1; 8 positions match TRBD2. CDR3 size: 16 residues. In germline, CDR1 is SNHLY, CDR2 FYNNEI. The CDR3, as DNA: TGTGCTAGCAGAGTAGGAAGCGGGAGCTCCTACAATGAGCAGTTCTTC. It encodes CASRVGSGSSYNEQFF.

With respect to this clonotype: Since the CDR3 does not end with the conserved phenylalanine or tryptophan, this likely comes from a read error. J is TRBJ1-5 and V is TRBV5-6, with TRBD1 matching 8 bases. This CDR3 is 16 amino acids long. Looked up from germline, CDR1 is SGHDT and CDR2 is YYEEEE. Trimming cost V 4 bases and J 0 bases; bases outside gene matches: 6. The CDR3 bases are TGTGCCAGCAGCCGCGGGACAGGAGATAGCAATCAGCCCCAGCATTCT. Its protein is CASSRGTGDSNQPQHS.

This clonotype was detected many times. Here the CDR3 reads CASSIAVRGHGESGELFF. The CDR3 nucleotides read TGTGCCAGTAGTATAGCGGTCAGGGGGCATGGTGAATCCGGGGAGCTGTTTTTT. This chain links TRBV19 with TRBJ2-2; the match to TRBD1 covers 8 bases. The CDR3 length is 18 residues. Germline loops: CDR1 LNHDA, CDR2 SQIVND (reference sequence). J gave up 6 bases and V 1 base, and 13 bases lay outside the gene matches. Variable domain in full (rest from reference TRBV19 and TRBJ2-2): DGGITQSPKYLFRKEGQNVTLSCEQNLNHDAMYWYRQDPGQGLRLIYYSQIVNDFQKGDIAEGYSVSREKKESFPLTVTSAQKNPTAFYLCASSIAVRGHGESGELFFGEGSRLTVL.

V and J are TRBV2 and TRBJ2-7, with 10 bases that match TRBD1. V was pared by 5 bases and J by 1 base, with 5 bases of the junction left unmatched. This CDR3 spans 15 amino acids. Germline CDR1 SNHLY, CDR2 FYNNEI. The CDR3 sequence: CASSFRQGASYEQYF. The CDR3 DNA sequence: TGTGCCAGCAGTTTTAGACAGGGGGCGTCCTACGAGCAGTACTTC.